These 18 T cell receptor beta chains were sequenced from one sample in a study of blood T cell repertoires in COVID-19. The repertoire was sequenced with immunoSEQ multiplex PCR; TCRdb's copy has only in-frame clones and lacks some. The sample shows around 500,000 clones, 70% to 90% of them seen only once. The sample taken for sequencing was PBMCs or T cells enriched from blood (not recorded which). The receptor set was obtained from a woman between 40 and 50 years old who had recovered from COVID-19.

This chain links TRBV7-8 with TRBJ1-2; 10 bases are a match to TRBD1. The CDR3 loop spans 15 amino acids. Germline V gene data show CDR1 as SGHVS and CDR2 as FQNEAQ. Losses at the gene ends were 4 bases for V and 6 bases for J; bases not matched to a gene: 8. Here the CDR3 DNA reads TGTGCCAGCAGCTCTAGGACAGGGGGTCCGGATGGCTACACCTTC. It encodes CASSSRTGGPDGYTF.

The chain carries TRBV5-1 and TRBJ1-4, with D uncertain. CDR1 and CDR2 from the germline V gene are SGHRS and YFSETQ. V dropped 0 bases and J dropped 0 bases, with 6 bases sitting between them. The length of the CDR3 is 15 residues. The CDR3: CASSLGASTNEKLFF. Here the CDR3 DNA reads TGCGCCAGCAGCTTGGGGGCGTCAACTAATGAAAAACTGTTTTTT.

J is TRBJ2-1 and V is TRBV4-3; 9 nucleotides agree with TRBD1. Per the germline V gene, CDR1 is LGHNA and CDR2 is YSLEER. The junction had 4 bases not matched to a gene; V was cut back by 0 bases and J by 1 base. The CDR3 is 17 residues long. The CDR3 coding sequence is TGCGCCAGCAGCCAAGACGTGGGGACAGGGTCCTACAATGAGCAGTTCTTC. This codes for CASSQDVGTGSYNEQFF.

The chain combines TRBV11-2 with TRBJ1-1; no definite D call. V shed 5 bases and J shed 3 bases, with 10 bases lying between them. The CDR3 has 13 amino acids. Germline V gene lookup returns CDR1 SGHAT and CDR2 FQNNGV. CDR3 region: CASSHNSYTEAFF. The DNA for the CDR3 is TGTGCCAGCAGCCATAACTCTTACACTGAAGCTTTCTTT.

The V call is TRBV12-5, the J call TRBJ2-3, with a tentative D call TRBD2 (5 bases). Germline loops: CDR1 LGHNT, CDR2 FRNRAP. Trimming removed 8 bases from V and 2 bases from J, with 17 bases in between. This CDR3 has 15 residues. The CDR3 coding sequence is TGTGCTAGTTTAAACCCATTGGAGGCCACAGATACGCAGTATTTT. Protein product: CASLNPLEATDTQYF.

CDR3 nucleotides: TGTGCCAGCACGACAGTTCCTGGAAACACCATATATTTT. Its protein product is CASTTVPGNTIYF. The V gene is TRBV27, the J gene TRBJ1-3, with D perhaps TRBD1 (5 bases). V was cut by 7 bases and J by 2 bases, with 9 bases left in between. Germline values: CDR1 MNHEY, CDR2 SMNVEV (reference sequence). The CDR3 covers 13 residues.

The CDR3 DNA reads as TGTGCCAGTAGACCGAAGCAGGGGGCGGGAATGAACACTGAAGCTTTCTTT. Protein product: CASRPKQGAGMNTEAFF. The chain uses TRBV19 and TRBJ1-1, with 8 bases that match TRBD1. J lost 0 bases, V lost 6 bases, and 12 bases had no gene match. The CDR3 contains 17 residues. The V gene's germline CDR1 is LNHDA and CDR2 SQIVND (reference sequence).

The J gene is TRBJ2-1, the V gene TRBV5-6; 7 bases agree with TRBD2. Germline CDR1 SGHDT, CDR2 YYEEEE. V dropped 0 bases and J dropped 6; count of bases not matched to a gene: 6. CDR3 length: 15 amino acids. The CDR3 nucleotides read TGTGCCAGCAGCTTGGTCAGCGCGGGGGTCAATGAGCAGTTCTTC. Its protein product is CASSLVSAGVNEQFF.

Only one count was recorded for this clone. The chain recombines TRBV19 with TRBJ2-1, with D perhaps matching TRBD1 (5 bases). Germline V gives CDR1 LNHDA, CDR2 SQIVND (reference sequence). This CDR3 comprises 15 residues. With 6 bases removed from V and 0 bases from J, the gap between germline ends came to 12 bases. The CDR3 here is CASSHQGLSYNEQFF. The CDR3 bases are TGTGCCAGTAGCCACCAGGGCCTCTCCTACAATGAGCAGTTCTTC.

In its sample, this clone was seen a few times. This chain connects TRBV6-5 to TRBJ1-2; 10 nucleotides align to TRBD1. The length of the CDR3 is 15 residues. The germline CDR1 and CDR2 sequences are MNHEY and SVGAGI. J lost 8 bases, V lost 6 bases, and 12 bases had no gene match. CDR3 coding DNA: TGTGCCAGCAGCCCCTATTCCGGGACAGGGGTCGGCTACACCTTC. Its protein product is CASSPYSGTGVGYTF.

The CDR3 reads CASSPQRDSNYGYTF. CDR3 sequence (DNA): TGTGCCAGCTCACCACAAAGGGACAGTAACTATGGCTACACCTTC. V gene TRBV18 combines with J gene TRBJ1-2, with 7 bases aligning to TRBD1. Losses at the gene ends were 1 base for V and 1 base for J; bases not matched to a gene: 3. This CDR3 comprises 15 residues. CDR1 and CDR2 (germline): KGHSH, LQKENI.

This sequence joins TRBV18 and TRBJ2-1; TRBD1 is a possible D gene (6 bases). The germline CDR1 and CDR2 sequences are KGHSH and LQKENI. CDR3 length: 13 residues. Trimming removed 6 bases from V and 5 bases from J, with 11 bases in between. The CDR3 DNA follows: TGTGCCAGCTCCTGGACAGTTGACAATGAGCAGTTCTTC. Its translation is CASSWTVDNEQFF.

The chain employs TRBV10-3 and TRBJ2-5; 10 bases fit TRBD1. Germline CDR1 and CDR2: ENHRY and SYGVKD. The CDR3 sequence is 14 residues long. The junction had 8 bases not matched to a gene; V was cut back by 6 bases and J by 7 bases. CDR3 region: CAIRETGGSLTQYF. The CDR3 nucleotides read TGTGCCATCAGGGAGACAGGGGGCTCCCTGACCCAGTACTTC.

The V gene is TRBV6-5, the J gene TRBJ1-2; 9 positions agree with TRBD1. V shed 7 bases, J shed 7 bases, and the junction held 7 bases outside the gene matches. The germline V gene encodes CDR1 MNHEY and CDR2 SVGAGI. The CDR3 runs 13 residues. Here the CDR3 reads CASTGQGIGGYTF. The CDR3 DNA reads as TGTGCCAGCACGGGACAGGGAATCGGTGGCTACACCTTC.

This clone was detected once. Other DNA sequences in this sample translate to the same CDR3. The rearrangement uses TRBV19 and TRBJ2-7, with 9 bases matching TRBD1. The CDR3 sequence is 14 residues long. V lost 4 bases and J lost 4; bases outside the gene matches: 5. Per the germline V gene, CDR1 is LNHDA and CDR2 is SQIVND (reference sequence). This CDR3 is CASSTGTGYYEQYF. As DNA, the CDR3 is TGTGCCAGTAGTACCGGGACAGGGTATTACGAGCAGTACTTC.

This clone was observed a single time. V and J are TRBV6-5 and TRBJ1-4; tentative D call: TRBD1 (6 bases). The CDR3 has 14 amino acids. Between the trimmed V and J ends, which lost 5 bases and 7 bases, there was a span of 14 bases. In germline, CDR1 is MNHEY, CDR2 SVGAGI. The CDR3 here is CASSQRGKGEKLFF. CDR3 coding DNA: TGTGCCAGCAGTCAAAGGGGGAAAGGTGAAAAACTGTTTTTT.

The V call is TRBV27, the J call TRBJ2-3; D is unclear. V was shortened by 5 bases and J by 2 bases, with 2 bases between the two germline ends. CDR1 is MNHEY and CDR2 is SMNVEV in the germline V gene (reference sequence). This CDR3 is 11 amino acids long. DNA of the CDR3: TGTGCCAGCAGTCACACAGATACGCAGTATTTT. It encodes CASSHTDTQYF.

This chain connects TRBV12-3 or TRBV12-4 to TRBJ1-2, with 10 bases matching TRBD1. The junction had 2 bases not matched to a gene; V was cut back by 4 bases and J by 6 bases. The CDR3 is made up of 13 amino acids. The CDR3 sequence: CASSSDRGNGYTF. CDR3 DNA: TGTGCCAGCAGTTCGGACAGGGGGAATGGCTACACCTTC.